This T cell receptor (beta chain) was observed in a study of CD8 T cells in ankylosing spondylitis. Study findings and constraints: Reactive arthritis synovial fluid and blood previously showed some of these motif variants. As reported, disease-linked clones showed significant enrichment in matched ankylosing spondylitis synovial fluid.

Trimming removed 7 bases from V and 5 bases from J, with 11 bases in between. This CDR3 is built from 11 residues. Germline CDR1 reads DFQATT; CDR2 reads SNEGSKA (reference sequence). TCRdb processed the 5' RACE reads anew with MiXCR; each CDR3 protein has one entry. The sample yields 300,000 to 350,000 distinct CDR3 sequences, approximately 15% seen once. About this clonotype itself: Its target is unknown.

What was sequenced was blood, either unsorted or a sorted T cell fraction (not recorded which). J is TRBJ1-2 and V is TRBV20-1; D is unresolved. This TCR derives from a male donor with ankylosing spondylitis or in good health (not recorded which). This chain's CDR3 is CSVGQLYGYTF. The CDR3, as DNA: TGCAGTGTGGGTCAACTATATGGCTACACCTTC.